Shown below are 8 T cell receptor beta chains from a single sample sequenced in a study of technical replicates of blood from a handful of donors. Data came from immunoSEQ multiplex PCR; TCRdb stores just in-frame clones and leaves some out. Among approximately 75,000 clones listed, approximately 96% were seen once. Material for sequencing was T cells isolated from PBMCs. The receptors come from a human donor in good health.

Comments on this clone: Germline and junction disagree at one end, which may indicate a read error. V usage is TRBV25-1 and J usage is TRBJ2-5, with 10 bases lining up with TRBD2. Looked up from germline, CDR1 is MGHDK and CDR2 is SYGVNS. The CDR3 runs 15 residues. The CDR3 is CASSERLAGEETQYF. CDR3 sequence (DNA): TGTGCTAGCAGTGAAAGGCTAGCGGGAGAAGAGACCCAGTACTTC.

This sequence joins TRBV5-4 and TRBJ2-1; D is undetermined. Per the germline V gene, CDR1 is SGHNT and CDR2 is YYREEE (reference sequence). There are 11 residues in the CDR3. Trimming pared 2 bases from V and 7 bases from J, leaving 4 bases between. This CDR3 is CASSFINEQFF. The DNA of the CDR3 is TGTGCCAGCAGCTTTATAAATGAGCAGTTCTTC.

V usage is TRBV19 and J usage is TRBJ2-7, with D perhaps TRBD1 (5 bases). The CDR3 sequence is 15 residues long. Germline values: CDR1 LNHDA, CDR2 SQIVND (reference sequence). Deletions cut 2 bases from V and 4 bases from J, with 15 bases between. CDR3 sequence: CASSIILYQGYEQYF. CDR3 nucleotides: TGTGCCAGTAGTATAATCCTTTATCAGGGATACGAGCAGTACTTC.

The chain couples TRBV27 to TRBJ2-7; 8 nucleotides agree with TRBD2. Unmatched junction bases numbered 15, after V lost 6 bases and J lost 5 bases. The germline V gene encodes CDR1 MNHEY and CDR2 SMNVEV (reference sequence). The CDR3 spans 16 residues. The CDR3 nucleotides are TGTGCCAGCAGGGTCTTCGGGAGCGGGAGTCCCCACGAGCAGTACTTC. It yields the protein CASRVFGSGSPHEQYF.

This clone was observed a handful of times. The sample contains more than one DNA sequence encoding this CDR3. The V gene is TRBV4-2, the J gene TRBJ2-3; 10 bases line up with TRBD2. The V gene end was trimmed by 0 bases and the J gene end by 1 base; junction bases not matched to a gene: 1. CDR1 is LGHNA and CDR2 is YNFKEQ in the germline V gene. The CDR3 has 16 amino acids. The CDR3 spells CASSQDLAGGTDTQYF. CDR3 nucleotides: TGTGCCAGCAGCCAAGATCTAGCGGGAGGCACAGATACGCAGTATTTT.

The chain has TRBV29-1 and TRBJ2-2; 8 bases are shared with TRBD1. This CDR3 has 13 residues. V gave up 4 bases and J gave up 6 bases; unmatched junction bases: 4. CDR1 is SQVTM and CDR2 is ANQGSEA in the germline V gene. CDR3 DNA: TGCAGCGTTGTCACAGGGGGAGCCGGGGAGCTGTTTTTT. This gives the protein CSVVTGGAGELFF.

This chain links TRBV6-6 with TRBJ1-5; D is possibly TRBD1 (6 bases). The CDR3 runs 14 residues. Germline V CDR1 and CDR2: MNHNY, SVGAGI (reference sequence). The ends were cut back, 5 bases at V and 6 bases at J, with 14 bases in the middle. The CDR3, as DNA: TGTGCCAGCAGTACGGACAGTTTACCTCAGCCCCAGCATTTT. It is translated as CASSTDSLPQPQHF.

The chain employs TRBV9 and TRBJ2-7, with 9 nucleotides matching TRBD1. CDR3 length: 16 amino acids. Germline assignment: CDR1 SGDLS and CDR2 YYNGEE. Trimming cost V 4 bases and J 0 bases; bases outside gene matches: 8. CDR3 DNA: TGTGCCAGCAGCCCATCCGGGACAGGGAGCTCCTACGAGCAGTACTTC. This encodes CASSPSGTGSSYEQYF.